These 32 T cell receptor beta chains originate from one sample sequenced in a study of breast tumors, draining lymph nodes, adjacent tissues. Via MiXCR, TCRdb re-called the multiplex PCR reads, giving one row per CDR3 protein. Of more than 15,000 distinct CDR3 sequences in the sample, about 64% were seen once. The sequenced sample was tumor-adjacent breast tissue. The receptors stem from a female donor with breast cancer. Some clones in this sample may be carry-over from other donors' samples.

This clonotype was seen many times. V gene TRBV5-4 combines with J gene TRBJ2-2; D unresolved. This CDR3 contains 13 residues. The V end lost 4 bases, the J end lost 6 bases, and 10 bases lay between the germline ends. Germline CDR1 SGHNT, CDR2 YYREEE (reference sequence). CDR3: CASSGQVAGELFF. CDR3 bases: TGTGCCAGCAGCGGTCAGGTGGCCGGGGAGCTGTTTTTT.

V is TRBV2 and J is TRBJ1-4; 7 bases are a match to TRBD1. V shed 7 bases and J 0 bases; nucleotides not matched to a gene: 5. The germline gives CDR1 SNHLY, CDR2 FYNNEI. The CDR3 spans 15 residues. CDR3 in DNA: TGTGCCAGCAATGATCAGGGGGCAACTAATGAAAAACTGTTTTTT. Protein sequence: CASNDQGATNEKLFF.

Worth noting for this clonotype: One base away lies a much larger clone, so this may be a sequencing read error. The V gene is TRBV7-6, the J gene TRBJ2-7, with D possibly being TRBD2 (6 bases). The CDR3 runs to 15 residues. Germline V lookup: CDR1 SGHVS, CDR2 FNYEAQ. The CDR3 protein is CASNLGPGAAYEQYF. The CDR3 DNA reads as TGTGCCAGCAACTTAGGCCCGGGAGCCGCCTACGAGCAGTACTTC.

V usage is TRBV6-6 and J usage is TRBJ2-7; 7 positions match TRBD2. The CDR3 runs to 13 residues. Trimming at V came to 8 bases and at J to 7 bases, leaving 11 bases not matched to a gene. CDR1 and CDR2 from the germline V gene are MNHNY and SVGAGI (reference sequence). The CDR3 region has the DNA TGTGCCAGCGGGTGGGGGGAGGGTGGGGAGCAGTACTTC. Amino acids: CASGWGEGGEQYF.

In regard to this clonotype: A much larger clone lies one base from this, so it may be a read error. Here the CDR3 omits its conserved ending phenylalanine or tryptophan, so a read error is the likely source. The chain is built from TRBV20-1 and TRBJ1-1, with D uncertain. Germline V CDR1 and CDR2: DFQATT, SNEGSKA (reference sequence). Trimming shortened V by 6 bases and J by 2 bases, and 13 bases separated the two germline ends. This CDR3 contains 13 residues. The CDR3, as DNA: TGCAGTGCAAGGAGGGAGACAAACACTGAAGCTTTCTGT. Translating gives CSARRETNTEAFC.

Relative to its sample, this clonotype is medium-sized. The chain employs TRBV10-2 and TRBJ1-6; D is uncertain. Germline-derived CDR1 and CDR2 are WSHSY and SAAADI. The V gene lost 7 bases and the J gene lost 8 bases, with 9 bases spanning the gap. The CDR3 is made up of 12 amino acids. CDR3 DNA: TGCGCCAGCAAAGAGCCGTATTCACCCCTCCACTTT. Translation: CASKEPYSPLHF.

The rearrangement joins TRBV2 to TRBJ1-5; D possibly corresponds to TRBD1 (6 bases). CDR1 is SNHLY, CDR2 FYNNEI, per germline. This CDR3 is 14 amino acids long. Trimming left V 7 bases short and J 11 bases short, with 21 bases between. The CDR3 bases are TGTGCCAGCATCCCACCAGGGGACTACCAGTCCCAGCATTTT. Translation: CASIPPGDYQSQHF. Combining the CDR3 with reference TRBV2 and TRBJ1-5 gives the whole variable domain EPEVTQTPSHQVTQMGQEVILRCVPISNHLYFYWYRQILGQKVEFLVSFYNNEISEKSEIFDDQFSVERPDGSNFTLKIRSTKLEDSAMYFCASIPPGDYQSQHFGDGTRLSIL.

This clonotype is medium-sized in the sample. V usage is TRBV20-1 and J usage is TRBJ2-7, with D perhaps matching TRBD1 (6 bases). The CDR3 is 14 residues long. From germline, CDR1 is DFQATT and CDR2 SNEGSKA (reference sequence). V dropped 0 bases and J dropped 5 bases, with 14 bases sitting between them. The DNA for the CDR3 is TGCAGTGCTAGAGACGGACAGCGCGTCGACGAGCAGTACTTC. It encodes CSARDGQRVDEQYF.

As regards this clonotype: This may arise from a read error, as a much more abundant clone is one base away. The chain has TRBV12-3 or TRBV12-4 and TRBJ1-1, with D possibly being TRBD1 (5 bases). The CDR3 sequence is 14 residues long. The CDR3 DNA reads as TGTGCCAGCAGTTCGGGGCTAAGTAACACTGAAGTTTTCTTT. This codes for CASSSGLSNTEVFF.

CDR3 sequence reads: CATSRGGLSSYNSPLHF. As DNA, the CDR3 is TGTGCCACCAGCAGAGGAGGGCTGAGCTCCTATAATTCACCCCTCCACTTT. The V gene is TRBV15, the J gene TRBJ1-6; D is unresolved. The germline V and J ends were trimmed by 1 base and 0 bases, with 10 bases remaining between them. The germline V gene encodes CDR1 LNHNV and CDR2 YYDKDF (reference sequence). This CDR3 region has 17 residues.

The rearrangement uses TRBV20-1 and TRBJ1-2; D remains unclear. CDR3 length equals 11 residues. Germline CDR1 DFQATT, CDR2 SNEGSKA (reference sequence). V was trimmed by 5 bases and J by 8 bases, leaving 12 bases between them. The CDR3 DNA reads TGCAGTGCTTCCCGGGGAGGGGGCTACACCTTC. Encoded protein: CSASRGGGYTF.

This clonotype was counted a few times. This chain uses TRBV2 with TRBJ2-5, with 7 bases that match TRBD2. The CDR3 is 17 residues long. Unmatched junction bases numbered 9, after V lost 2 bases and J lost 0 bases. The germline V gene encodes CDR1 SNHLY and CDR2 FYNNEI. The CDR3 here is CASSEWGGAAYQETQYF. CDR3 in DNA: TGTGCCAGCAGTGAATGGGGAGGGGCAGCGTACCAAGAGACCCAGTACTTC.

This rearrangement joins TRBV2 to TRBJ1-3; maybe TRBD1 (6 bases). The V end lost 7 bases, the J end lost 2 bases, and 12 bases lay between the germline ends. CDR3 length: 14 amino acids. Germline V gives CDR1 SNHLY, CDR2 FYNNEI. CDR3 sequence: CASNPDSAGNTIYF. The CDR3 nucleotides read TGTGCCAGCAACCCGGACAGTGCTGGAAACACCATATATTTT.

The V gene is TRBV12-3 or TRBV12-4, the J gene TRBJ2-7, with no clear D. The V end lost 5 bases, the J end lost 4 bases, and 6 bases lay between the germline ends. The length of the CDR3 is 11 residues. CDR3 amino acids: CASSGGYEQYF. In nucleotides, the CDR3 is TGTGCCAGCAGTGGCGGTTACGAGCAGTACTTC.

The rearrangement links TRBV19 to TRBJ1-3; weak D call: TRBD1 (5 bases). CDR1 is LNHDA, CDR2 SQIVND, per germline (reference sequence). This CDR3 region has 13 residues. The V end was cut by 7 bases, the J end by 4 bases, with 11 bases between. The CDR3 nucleotides are TGTGCCAGTACCACCCGACAGGGAAACACCATATATTTT. Protein sequence: CASTTRQGNTIYF.

The sample holds one count of this clonotype. This chain joins TRBV7-9 and TRBJ2-1; TRBD2 matches 7 bases. This CDR3 is 17 amino acids long. Germline CDR1 reads SEHNR; CDR2 reads FQNEAQ (reference sequence). V trimming: 5 bases; J trimming: 6 bases; junction bases outside the gene matches: 16. The CDR3: CASSQASGILVANEQFF. The CDR3 nucleotides are TGTGCCAGCAGCCAAGCTAGCGGAATCCTCGTAGCCAATGAGCAGTTCTTC.

The chain is built from TRBV7-9 and TRBJ1-2, with D tentatively TRBD1 (6 bases). Trimming cost V 3 bases and J 0 bases, with 14 bases left between them. This CDR3 spans 16 amino acids. Germline CDR1 SEHNR, CDR2 FQNEAQ (reference sequence). In DNA form, the CDR3 reads TGTGCCAGCAGCTTTGGTCCAGGGGACCCTAACTATGGCTACACCTTC. Its translation is CASSFGPGDPNYGYTF.

This chain uses TRBV20-1 with TRBJ2-7; D remains ambiguous. Germline V gene data show CDR1 as DFQATT and CDR2 as SNEGSKA (reference sequence). The V end lost 3 bases, the J end lost 4 bases, and 7 bases lay between the germline ends. The CDR3 spans 11 residues. CDR3 DNA sequence: TGCAGTGCTAGGGGTAGGTACGAGCAGTACGTC. Amino acid sequence: CSARGRYEQYV.

For this clonotype: This is likely a read error, given that the CDR3 carries no conserved phenylalanine or tryptophan at its end. The chain is built from TRBV7-9 and TRBJ2-5; 7 bases match TRBD2. Germline CDR1 and CDR2: SEHNR and FQNEAQ (reference sequence). Losses at the gene ends were 0 bases for V and 2 bases for J; bases not matched to a gene: 0. The CDR3 runs to 14 residues. The chain's CDR3 is CASSLAGGQETQYL. The DNA for the CDR3 is TGTGCCAGCAGCTTAGCGGGAGGGCAAGAGACCCAGTACCTC.

This sequence joins TRBV10-3 and TRBJ2-1; 7 nucleotides align to TRBD1. J was trimmed by 4 bases and V by 7 bases; bases with no gene match: 1. Germline V gene sequence: CDR1 ENHRY, CDR2 SYGVKD. This CDR3 region has 12 residues. The DNA of the CDR3 is TGTGCCATCACACAGGGGTACAATGAGCAGTTCTTC. Its translation is CAITQGYNEQFF.

This clonotype is classed as medium-sized. The rearrangement joins TRBV9 to TRBJ2-7; TRBD1 agrees at 8 bases. The germline V gene has CDR1 SGDLS and CDR2 YYNGEE. After removal of 3 bases from V and 4 bases from J, the junction contained 6 bases not matched to a gene. The CDR3 has 14 amino acids. CDR3 protein: CASSAGQATYEQYF. CDR3 bases: TGTGCCAGCAGCGCGGGACAGGCGACTTACGAGCAGTACTTC.

This chain connects TRBV6-1 to TRBJ1-2; tentative D call: TRBD1 (6 bases). The V gene's germline CDR1 is MNHNS and CDR2 SASEGT. Trimming removed 5 bases at V and 6 bases at J, with 13 bases between. The CDR3 length is 13 residues. DNA of the CDR3: TGTGCCAGCAGTCCGACAGGTTGGAATGGCTACACCTTC. Residues: CASSPTGWNGYTF.

Judged by abundance, this clonotype is large (0.1 to 1%). The rearrangement uses TRBV20-1 and TRBJ1-2; D is unresolved. The CDR3 has 16 amino acids. Per germline, CDR1 DFQATT and CDR2 SNEGSKA (reference sequence). The V and J ends lost 1 base and 4 bases respectively, with 19 bases between them. The CDR3 loop reads CSARVVGITGGYGYTF. The CDR3 nucleotides are TGCAGTGCTAGAGTGGTGGGGATTACGGGCGGCTATGGCTACACCTTC.

This clonotype has just one count. This may be a read error: a much more frequent sequence differs by one nucleotide. The chain combines TRBV6-6 with TRBJ1-1; D is undetermined. CDR3 length equals 14 residues. The germline gives CDR1 MNHNY, CDR2 SVGAGI (reference sequence). CDR3 DNA: TGTGCCAGCAGTTACTCGAACAGAGGCACTAAAGCTTTCTTT. Protein: CASSYSNRGTKAFF.

The chain carries TRBV24-1 and TRBJ2-3, with TRBD2 identical over 9 bases. J gave up 12 bases and V 3 bases, and 6 bases lay outside the gene matches. This CDR3 spans 13 amino acids. Germline V gives CDR1 KGHDR, CDR2 SFDVKD. The CDR3 bases are TGTGCCACCAGTGATAGCGGGGGGCGGTCCCAGTATTTT. It specifies CATSDSGGRSQYF.

This chain joins TRBV6-1 and TRBJ2-7; TRBD2 agrees at 9 bases. CDR1 is MNHNS, CDR2 SASEGT, per germline. V dropped 6 bases and J dropped 2; count of bases not matched to a gene: 11. The CDR3 extends over 16 amino acids. In nucleotides, the CDR3 is TGTGCCAGCAGGGCTTCGCGGGGGGGCCGTCCCTACGAGCAGTACTTC. Its protein product is CASRASRGGRPYEQYF.

Relative to its sample, this clonotype is medium-sized (0.01 to 0.1%). This chain joins TRBV6-5 and TRBJ2-3, with TRBD2 as a possible D gene (5 bases). This CDR3 is 16 amino acids long. Germline loops: CDR1 MNHEY, CDR2 SVGAGI. With 6 bases removed from V and 2 bases from J, the gap between germline ends came to 18 bases. The CDR3 DNA is TGTGCCAGCAGCCTAGCAGGCTCTCTAAACACAGATACGCAGTATTTT. Amino acids: CASSLAGSLNTDTQYF.

The V gene is TRBV7-9, the J gene TRBJ2-3; the D gene is possibly TRBD1 (5 bases). In germline, CDR1 is SEHNR, CDR2 FQNEAQ (reference sequence). Deletions cut 5 bases from V and 4 bases from J, with 7 bases between. The CDR3 covers 12 residues. Here the CDR3 DNA reads TGTGCCAGCAGCCAGGGATCAGATACGCAGTATTTT. It translates to CASSQGSDTQYF.

The chain has TRBV24-1 and TRBJ2-6; 7 positions agree with TRBD2. The CDR3 spans 16 residues. Germline loops: CDR1 KGHDR, CDR2 SFDVKD. The DNA of the CDR3 is TGTGCTAGGCGAAGCGGGAAGGCCTATGGGGCCAACGTCCTGACTTTC. Translating gives CARRSGKAYGANVLTF.

The chain employs TRBV20-1 and TRBJ1-2; D call uncertain. The V end was cut by 6 bases, the J end by 5 bases, with 25 bases between. The CDR3 runs to 16 residues. Per the germline V gene, CDR1 is DFQATT and CDR2 is SNEGSKA (reference sequence). CDR3 in amino acids: CSADSREEGGLYGYTF. CDR3 nucleotide sequence: TGCAGTGCCGATTCAAGGGAGGAGGGAGGATTATATGGCTACACCTTC.

The sample holds one count of this clonotype. The chain combines TRBV20-1 with TRBJ2-3; TRBD2 aligns across 8 bases. V shed 3 bases, J shed 1 base, and the junction held 0 bases outside the gene matches. The CDR3 totals 13 residues. The germline V gene has CDR1 DFQATT and CDR2 SNEGSKA (reference sequence). The CDR3 spells CSASGGGTDTQYF. The DNA for the CDR3 is TGCAGTGCTAGCGGGGGGGGCACAGATACGCAGTATTTT.

V gene TRBV6-6 combines with J gene TRBJ1-5, with D perhaps matching TRBD1 (5 bases). The V gene's germline CDR1 is MNHNY and CDR2 SVGAGI (reference sequence). V was clipped by 5 bases and J by 6 bases, with 14 bases between them. The CDR3 extends over 14 amino acids. In DNA, the CDR3 is TGTGCCAGCAGTGAAGCTGGGGGATCTCAGCCCCAGCATTTT. Residues: CASSEAGGSQPQHF.